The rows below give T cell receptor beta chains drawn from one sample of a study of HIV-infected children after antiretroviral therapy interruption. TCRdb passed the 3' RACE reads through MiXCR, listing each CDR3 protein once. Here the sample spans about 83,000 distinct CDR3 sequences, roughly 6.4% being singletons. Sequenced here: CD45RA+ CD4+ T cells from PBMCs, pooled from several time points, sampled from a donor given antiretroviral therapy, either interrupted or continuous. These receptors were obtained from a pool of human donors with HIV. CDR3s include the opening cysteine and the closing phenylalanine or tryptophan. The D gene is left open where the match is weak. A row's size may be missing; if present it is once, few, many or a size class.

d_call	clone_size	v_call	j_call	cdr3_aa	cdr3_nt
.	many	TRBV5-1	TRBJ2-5	CASSKDSRGETQYF	TGCGCCAGCAGTAAAGACAGCAGAGGAGAGACCCAGTACTTC
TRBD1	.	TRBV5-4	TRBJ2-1	CASTGGQGGNEQFF	TGTGCCAGCACCGGCGGACAGGGGGGCAATGAGCAGTTCTTC
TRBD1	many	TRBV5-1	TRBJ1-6	CASSLDGQGNSPLHF	TGCGCCAGCAGCTTGGACGGACAGGGGAATTCACCCCTCCACTTT
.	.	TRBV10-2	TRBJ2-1	CASSDSPRGNEQFF	TGCGCCAGCAGTGATTCCCCCAGGGGCAATGAGCAGTTCTTC
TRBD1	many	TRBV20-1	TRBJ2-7	CSARKDRAESYEQYF	TGCAGTGCTAGGAAGGACAGGGCCGAATCCTACGAGCAGTACTTC
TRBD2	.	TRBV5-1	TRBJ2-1	CASSLLPGGAGNEQFF	TGCGCCAGCAGCTTGCTGCCCGGGGGGGCGGGAAATGAGCAGTTCTTC
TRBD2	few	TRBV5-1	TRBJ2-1	CASSMPSGDYNEQFF	TGCGCCAGCAGCATGCCTAGCGGGGACTACAATGAGCAGTTCTTC
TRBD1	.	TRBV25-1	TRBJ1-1	CASIEGARTEAFF	TGTGCCAGCATTGAGGGGGCGAGGACTGAAGCTTTCTTT
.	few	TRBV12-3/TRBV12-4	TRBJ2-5	CASSFGGREVRTQYF	TGTGCCAGCAGTTTCGGGGGGCGCGAAGTAAGGACCCAGTACTTC
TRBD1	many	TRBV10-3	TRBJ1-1	CATSAGTGRAEAFF	TGTGCCACCTCCGCCGGGACAGGGCGCGCTGAAGCTTTCTTT
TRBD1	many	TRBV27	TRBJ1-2	CASSPRQGGYTF	TGTGCCAGCAGTCCACGACAGGGAGGCTACACCTTC
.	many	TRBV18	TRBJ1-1	CASSPNTEAFF	TGTGCCAGCTCACCGAACACTGAAGCTTTCTTT
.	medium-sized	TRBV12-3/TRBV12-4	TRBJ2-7	CASTLSRDSVRYF	TGTGCCAGCACCCTAAGTAGGGACTCCGTTCGGTACTTC
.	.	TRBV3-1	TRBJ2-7	CASSQYETRKQYF	TGTGCCAGCAGCCAATACGAGACGCGAAAGCAGTACTTC
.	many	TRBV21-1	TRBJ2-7	CASSKAPLYYYEQYF	TGTGCCAGCAGCAAAGCTCCGTTGTACTACTACGAGCAGTACTTC
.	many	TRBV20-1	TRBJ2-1	CSARGGGGEQFF	TGCAGTGCTCGGGGAGGAGGGGGTGAGCAGTTCTTC
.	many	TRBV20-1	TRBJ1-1	CRARQVESNTEAFF	TGCAGGGCAAGACAGGTGGAATCGAACACTGAAGCTTTCTTT
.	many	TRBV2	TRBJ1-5	CASSGRVDNQPQHF	TGTGCCAGCAGTGGGAGGGTTGACAATCAGCCCCAGCATTTT
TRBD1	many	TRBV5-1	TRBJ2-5	CASSRSTGLGETQYF	TGCGCCAGCAGCAGGTCGACAGGGCTGGGAGAGACCCAGTACTTC
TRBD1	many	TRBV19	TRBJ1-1	CASSPLDRVSTEAFF	TGTGCCAGTAGTCCATTAGACAGGGTGAGCACTGAAGCTTTCTTT
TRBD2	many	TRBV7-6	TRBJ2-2	CASSPSGGPGELFF	TGTGCCAGCAGCCCCTCGGGGGGGCCCGGGGAGCTGTTTTTT
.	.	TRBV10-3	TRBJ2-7	CAISVGLSYEQYF	TGTGCCATCAGTGTCGGGCTATCATACGAGCAGTACTTC
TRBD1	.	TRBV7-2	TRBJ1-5	CASSPRSGGSQPQHF	TGTGCCAGCAGCCCCCGGTCAGGGGGCAGTCAGCCCCAGCATTTT
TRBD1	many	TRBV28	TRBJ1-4	CASSSAGGGVQKLFF	TGTGCCAGCAGCTCCGCAGGGGGCGGGGTGCAAAAACTGTTTTTT
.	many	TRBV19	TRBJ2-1	CASSITVSSYNEQFF	TGTGCCAGTAGTATAACGGTGAGCTCCTACAATGAGCAGTTCTTC
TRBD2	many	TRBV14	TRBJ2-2	CASSQGTSGTTGELFF	TGTGCCAGCAGCCAAGGAACTAGCGGGACCACCGGGGAGCTGTTTTTT
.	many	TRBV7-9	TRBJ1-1	CASSLVLGAPQGAFF	TGTGCCAGCAGCTTAGTTCTAGGGGCGCCCCAGGGGGCTTTCTTT
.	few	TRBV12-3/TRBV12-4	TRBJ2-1	CASRVRTASYNEQFF	TGTGCCAGCAGAGTAAGGACCGCGTCCTACAATGAGCAGTTCTTC